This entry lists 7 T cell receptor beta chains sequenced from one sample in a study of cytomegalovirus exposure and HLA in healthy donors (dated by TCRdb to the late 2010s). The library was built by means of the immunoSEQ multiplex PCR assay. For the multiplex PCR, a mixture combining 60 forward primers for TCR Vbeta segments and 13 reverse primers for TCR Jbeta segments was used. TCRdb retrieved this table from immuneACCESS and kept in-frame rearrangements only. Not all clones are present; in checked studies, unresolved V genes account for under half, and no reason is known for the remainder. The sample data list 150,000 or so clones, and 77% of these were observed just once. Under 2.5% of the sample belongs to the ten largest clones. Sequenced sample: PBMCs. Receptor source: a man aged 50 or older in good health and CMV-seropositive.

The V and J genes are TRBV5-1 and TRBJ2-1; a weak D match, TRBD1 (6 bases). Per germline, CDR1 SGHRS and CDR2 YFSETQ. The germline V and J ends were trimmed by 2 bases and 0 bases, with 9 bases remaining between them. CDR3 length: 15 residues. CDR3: CASSLIQGSYNEQFF. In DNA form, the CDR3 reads TGCGCCAGCAGCTTAATACAGGGCTCCTACAATGAGCAGTTCTTC.

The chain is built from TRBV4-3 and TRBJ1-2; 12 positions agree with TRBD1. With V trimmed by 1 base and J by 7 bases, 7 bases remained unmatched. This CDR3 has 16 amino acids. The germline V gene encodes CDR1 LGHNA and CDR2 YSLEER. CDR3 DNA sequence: TGCGCCAGCAGCCAAGTGGGGACAGGGGGCGAATCTGGCTACACCTTC. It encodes CASSQVGTGGESGYTF.

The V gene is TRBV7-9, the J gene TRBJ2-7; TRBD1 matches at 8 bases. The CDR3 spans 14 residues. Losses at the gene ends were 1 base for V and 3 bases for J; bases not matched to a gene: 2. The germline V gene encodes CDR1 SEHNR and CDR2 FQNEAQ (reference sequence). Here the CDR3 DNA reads TGTGCCAGCAGCTTAGAAACAGGGGGCTACGAGCAGTACTTC. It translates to CASSLETGGYEQYF.

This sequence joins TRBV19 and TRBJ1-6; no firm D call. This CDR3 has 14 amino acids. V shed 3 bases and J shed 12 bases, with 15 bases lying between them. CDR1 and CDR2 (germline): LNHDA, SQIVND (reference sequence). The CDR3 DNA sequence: TGTGCCAGTAGTATTGGGGATGGGGAGCTACCCCTCCACTTT. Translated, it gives CASSIGDGELPLHF.

CDR3 DNA: TGTGCCAGCAGCGTAGCGGGGGGGGGTAGCACAGATACGCAGTATTTT. This sequence encodes CASSVAGGGSTDTQYF. The chain is built from TRBV9 and TRBJ2-3, with 8 bases that match TRBD2. Germline V CDR1 and CDR2: SGDLS, YYNGEE. This CDR3 region has 16 residues. With V trimmed by 0 bases and J by 0 bases, 3 bases remained unmatched.

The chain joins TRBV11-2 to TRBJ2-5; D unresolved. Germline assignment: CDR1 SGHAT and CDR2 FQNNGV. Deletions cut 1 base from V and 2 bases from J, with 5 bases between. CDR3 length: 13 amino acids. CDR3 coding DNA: TGTGCCAGCAGCTTAGGAGGACAAGAGACCCAGTACTTC. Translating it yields CASSLGGQETQYF.

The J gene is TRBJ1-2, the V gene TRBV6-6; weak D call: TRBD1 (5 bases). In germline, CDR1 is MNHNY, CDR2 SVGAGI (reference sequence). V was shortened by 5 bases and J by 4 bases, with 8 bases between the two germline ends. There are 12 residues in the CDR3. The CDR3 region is CASSADTYGYTF. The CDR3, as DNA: TGTGCCAGCAGTGCGGACACCTATGGCTACACCTTC.